Sequencing of this T cell receptor (beta chain) was carried out in a study of OX40 agonist ivuxolimab in advanced cancers. Study-level information: Across the patients, intravenous ivuxolimab was delivered every 2 weeks at 0.01 to 10 mg/kg. Dose-escalation patients were diagnosed with hepatocellular carcinoma, melanoma, renal cell cancer or head and neck cancer.

Trimming pared 3 bases from V and 2 bases from J, leaving 8 bases between. This CDR3 has 14 amino acids. Germline CDR1 LNHDA, CDR2 SQIVND (reference sequence). The table came from immunoSEQ multiplex PCR; TCRdb's copy has only in-frame clones and leaves some out. The sample lists fewer than 90,000 clones, about 91% occurring once. The receptor comes from an adult with an advanced solid tumor such as melanoma, head and neck, liver or kidney cancer. Here the sequenced sample was CD4+ or CD8+ T cells sorted from blood, taken in a trial of the OX40 agonist ivuxolimab. The chain couples TRBV19 to TRBJ1-3; no clear D gene. DNA for the CDR3: TGTGCCAGTAGTATCTTGGGAGCTGGAAACACCATATATTTT. It specifies CASSILGAGNTIYF.